This TCR beta chain was documented in a study of blood T cell repertoires in COVID-19. One Seattle source followed patients from active infection through their disease course. Measured with immunoSEQ multiplex PCR; TCRdb has only the in-frame clones, and not every one. The table has about 180,000 clones, approximately 81% seen once; the top ten hold over 5%. Concerning this clone itself: This specimen includes other DNA sequences encoding the same CDR3.

The CDR3 runs 13 residues. V was pared by 8 bases and J by 0 bases, with 10 bases between. Germline V gene sequence: CDR1 SNHLY, CDR2 FYNNEI. The chain carries TRBV2 and TRBJ1-1; no definite D call. This TCR derives from a woman aged 50 to 65 with COVID-19, enrolled during active disease. Source material: peripheral blood. Written as DNA, the CDR3 is TGTGCCAGCTCGGTGGAGGTGAACACTGAAGCTTTCTTT. Translation: CASSVEVNTEAFF.